Below, one T cell receptor beta chain is given with its context. A junction end diverges from the germline sequence, so it may reflect a read error. Investigators took RNA and DNA out together from roughly 18-30 mg of unsorted bulk tissue. The length of the CDR3 is 16 residues. Germline assignment: CDR1 SGHKS and CDR2 YYEKEE (reference sequence). The record originates from a study of tumor-infiltrating lymphocytes in primary liver carcinoma. Priming with a constant-region primer yielded TCR beta cDNA from around 0.45 ug total RNA. Three nested multiplex PCR rounds of slightly modified ARM-PCR generated TCR beta libraries. A C-beta reverse primer was combined with TRBV1-TRBV30 forward primers in the first two PCR rounds, and each round had 9 to 10 cycles. TCRdb ran MiXCR on the multiplex PCR reads and lists one entry per CDR3 protein. The table records roughly 100,000 distinct CDR3 sequences, roughly 80% of them present only once.

The receptor comes from a man aged 35 to 55 with primary liver carcinoma and hepatitis B virus infection. V is TRBV5-5 and J is TRBJ1-1; D possibly corresponds to TRBD1 (5 bases). Sample: liver tumor tissue from sampling region 3. Subset: tumor region T3, left-lateral pole. CDR3 loop: CASSFQQGTLATEPSF. DNA for the CDR3: TGTGCCAGCAGCTTCCAGCAGGGAACTTTGGCCACTGAACCTTCCTTT.